This T cell receptor (beta chain) was captured in a study of blood T cell repertoires in COVID-19. The CDR3 runs to 15 residues. Germline V gene lookup returns CDR1 DFQATT and CDR2 SNEGSKA (reference sequence). J was trimmed by 2 bases and V by 3 bases; bases with no gene match: 6. Sequencing used immunoSEQ multiplex PCR; TCRdb keeps in-frame clones, though not all of them. This sample has about 280,000 clones, with approximately 83% found just once. The TCR comes from a woman aged 45-65 years who had recovered from COVID-19. Sequences were obtained from peripheral blood. J is TRBJ2-2 and V is TRBV20-1; 7 bases are a match to TRBD2. CDR3 bases: TGCAGTGCTAGTGGGGGGAGGGATAACACCGGGGAGCTGTTTTTT. As protein: CSASGGRDNTGELFF.